This T cell receptor beta chain was obtained from a study of blood T cell repertoires in COVID-19. Study-wide background: COVID-19 samples from acute and convalescent phases originated in the United States, Italy and Spain.

Repertoires were generated with immunoSEQ multiplex PCR, while TCRdb's copy carries only in-frame clones and drops some. The table lists about 80,000 clones, about four fifths of them singletons. The CDR3 length is 13 residues. Germline V gene lookup returns CDR1 MDHEN and CDR2 SYDVKM. Trimming cost V 8 bases and J 3 bases; bases outside gene matches: 6. The gene calls are TRBV28 and TRBJ1-1, with 7 bases lining up with TRBD1. The material sequenced was peripheral blood. This receptor was obtained from a woman in her thirties or forties with active or convalescent COVID-19. The CDR3 protein is CASGRQGDTEAFF. As DNA, the CDR3 is TGTGCCAGCGGAAGGCAGGGGGACACTGAAGCTTTCTTT.